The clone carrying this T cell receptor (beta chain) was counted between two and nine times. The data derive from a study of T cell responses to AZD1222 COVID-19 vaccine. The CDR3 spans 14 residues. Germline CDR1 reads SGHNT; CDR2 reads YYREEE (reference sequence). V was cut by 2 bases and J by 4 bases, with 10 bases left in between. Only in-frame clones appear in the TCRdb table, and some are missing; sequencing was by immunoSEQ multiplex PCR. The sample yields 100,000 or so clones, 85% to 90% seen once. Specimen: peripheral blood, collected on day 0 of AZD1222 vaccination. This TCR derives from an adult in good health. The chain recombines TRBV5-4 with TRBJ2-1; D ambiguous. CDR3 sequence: CASSLSDSYNEQFF. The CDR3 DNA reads TGTGCCAGCAGCTTATCTGACTCGTACAATGAGCAGTTCTTC.